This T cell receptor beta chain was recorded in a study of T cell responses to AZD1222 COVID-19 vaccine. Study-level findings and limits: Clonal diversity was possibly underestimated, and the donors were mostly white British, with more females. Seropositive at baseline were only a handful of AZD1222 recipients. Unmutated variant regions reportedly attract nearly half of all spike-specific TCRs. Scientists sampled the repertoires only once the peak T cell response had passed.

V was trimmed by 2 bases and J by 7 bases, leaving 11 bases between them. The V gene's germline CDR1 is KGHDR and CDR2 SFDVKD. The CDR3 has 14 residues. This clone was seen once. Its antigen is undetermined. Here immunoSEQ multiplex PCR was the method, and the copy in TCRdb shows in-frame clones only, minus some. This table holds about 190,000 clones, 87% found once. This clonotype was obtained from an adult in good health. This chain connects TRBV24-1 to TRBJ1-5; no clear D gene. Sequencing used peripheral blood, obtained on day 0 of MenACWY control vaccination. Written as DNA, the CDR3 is TGTGCCACCAGTGATTGGGCGAACAGCCAGCCCCAGCATTTT. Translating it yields CATSDWANSQPQHF.